The clone carrying this T cell receptor (beta chain) was seen only a few times. The sample comes from a study of patients and donors after allogeneic stem cell transplantation. V was pared by 1 base and J by 4 bases, with 10 bases between. The CDR3 is made up of 14 amino acids. CDR1 and CDR2 (germline): MNHNY, SVGAGI (reference sequence). TCRdb re-called the RT-PCR reads with MiXCR, one entry per CDR3 protein. The repertoire holds about 110,000 distinct CDR3 sequences, approximately 40% seen once, with 27% in the top ten. The V call is TRBV6-6, the J call TRBJ1-1; weak D call: TRBD1 (5 bases). Sequencing was carried out using blood, either unsorted or a sorted T cell fraction (not recorded which). This receptor was obtained from a human donor who was either an allogeneic HSCT recipient or a stem cell or donor lymphocyte infusion donor (not recorded which). It is not recorded whose cells these are; they may come from a transplant donor. CDR3 loop: CASSYFRAGTEAFF. CDR3 in DNA: TGTGCCAGCAGTTACTTCAGGGCAGGCACTGAAGCTTTCTTT.